These T cell receptor beta chains were read from a single sample in a study of T-cell memory formation after mild COVID-19. TCRdb independently ran MiXCR on the 5' RACE reads; one entry per CDR3 protein. The sample lists about 140,000 distinct CDR3 sequences; about 25% were seen once. The source material was PBMCs or a T cell subset sorted from them (not recorded which). These receptors originate from an adult woman who had mild COVID-19 (a few samples of this study predate the infection). Cell type and time point are not known. Both conserved end residues are part of each CDR3. The order of the fields is CDR3 protein, CDR3 DNA, J gene, clone size, V gene, D gene. A D gene is named only where the DNA matches it firmly. Clone size is not always given. Where it is, it says once, few, many or a class for expanded clones.

CDR3aa: CSTGTGVAFF
CDR3nt: TGCAGTACCGGGACAGGGGTAGCTTTCTTT
j_gene: TRBJ1-1
abundance: .
v_gene: TRBV29-1
d_gene: TRBD1

CDR3aa: CASSPGTVLAKNIQYF
CDR3nt: TGCGCCAGCAGCCCGGGGACTGTGTTAGCCAAAAACATTCAGTACTTC
j_gene: TRBJ2-4
abundance: .
v_gene: TRBV4-3
d_gene: .

CDR3aa: CASSQVFANEQFF
CDR3nt: TGCGCCAGCAGCCAAGTTTTTGCGAATGAGCAGTTCTTC
j_gene: TRBJ2-1
abundance: few
v_gene: TRBV4-1
d_gene: .

CDR3aa: CASSVEEGDPYEQYF
CDR3nt: TGTGCCAGCAGCGTAGAGGAGGGGGATCCCTACGAGCAGTACTTC
j_gene: TRBJ2-7
abundance: .
v_gene: TRBV9
d_gene: .

CDR3aa: CASSLPTNTEAFF
CDR3nt: TGTGCCAGCAGCTTGCCCACTAACACTGAAGCTTTCTTT
j_gene: TRBJ1-1
abundance: .
v_gene: TRBV5-6
d_gene: .

CDR3aa: CSAREEVAGTHTEAFF
CDR3nt: TGCAGTGCTAGAGAGGAGGTCGCCGGGACACACACTGAAGCTTTCTTT
j_gene: TRBJ1-1
abundance: .
v_gene: TRBV20-1
d_gene: .

CDR3aa: CASTPGGDTQYF
CDR3nt: TGTGCCAGCACCCCTGGTGGAGATACGCAGTATTTT
j_gene: TRBJ2-3
abundance: .
v_gene: TRBV7-8
d_gene: .

CDR3aa: CSASSSRLWVSEAFF
CDR3nt: TGCAGTGCCTCCAGCTCGCGGCTGTGGGTCTCTGAAGCTTTCTTT
j_gene: TRBJ1-1
abundance: .
v_gene: TRBV20-1
d_gene: .

CDR3aa: CSARDPPDYMSTDTQYF
CDR3nt: TGCAGTGCTAGAGATCCCCCCGACTACATGAGCACAGATACGCAGTATTTT
j_gene: TRBJ2-3
abundance: .
v_gene: TRBV20-1
d_gene: .

CDR3aa: CASSLWTLNTEAFF
CDR3nt: TGTGCCAGCAGCTTGTGGACACTTAATACTGAAGCTTTCTTT
j_gene: TRBJ1-1
abundance: few
v_gene: TRBV5-5
d_gene: .

CDR3aa: CASSLRAPQEAFF
CDR3nt: TGTGCCAGCAGTTTAAGGGCACCTCAAGAAGCTTTCTTT
j_gene: TRBJ1-1
abundance: .
v_gene: TRBV12-3/TRBV12-4
d_gene: .

CDR3aa: CSASAGYGEEVLYEQYF
CDR3nt: TGCAGTGCCAGTGCAGGATATGGGGAGGAGGTGCTCTACGAGCAGTACTTC
j_gene: TRBJ2-7
abundance: few
v_gene: TRBV20-1
d_gene: .

CDR3aa: CASSLWSLAYNEQFF
CDR3nt: TGTGCCAGCAGCCTGTGGAGTCTAGCCTACAATGAGCAGTTCTTC
j_gene: TRBJ2-1
abundance: .
v_gene: TRBV7-2
d_gene: .

CDR3aa: CASSLLTGAEAFF
CDR3nt: TGCGCCAGCAGCTTGCTAACCGGGGCTGAAGCTTTCTTT
j_gene: TRBJ1-1
abundance: few
v_gene: TRBV5-1
d_gene: .

CDR3aa: CATSPGFTETQYF
CDR3nt: TGCGCCACCTCCCCCGGGTTTACGGAGACCCAGTACTTC
j_gene: TRBJ2-5
abundance: .
v_gene: TRBV10-2
d_gene: .

CDR3aa: CASSSSVFQETQYF
CDR3nt: TGCGCCAGCAGTTCTAGCGTATTCCAAGAGACCCAGTACTTC
j_gene: TRBJ2-5
abundance: .
v_gene: TRBV4-3
d_gene: .

CDR3aa: CASRGKDTDTQYF
CDR3nt: TGCGCCAGCAGGGGCAAGGACACAGATACGCAGTATTTT
j_gene: TRBJ2-3
abundance: .
v_gene: TRBV5-1
d_gene: .

CDR3aa: CASSGVYEQYF
CDR3nt: TGTGCCAGCAGCGGAGTCTACGAGCAGTACTTC
j_gene: TRBJ2-7
abundance: .
v_gene: TRBV9
d_gene: .

CDR3aa: CASRRQGAYEQFF
CDR3nt: TGTGCCAGCAGAAGACAGGGGGCCTATGAGCAGTTCTTC
j_gene: TRBJ2-1
abundance: few
v_gene: TRBV28
d_gene: TRBD1

CDR3aa: CASNHREDTEAFF
CDR3nt: TGTGCCAGCAACCACAGGGAAGACACTGAAGCTTTCTTT
j_gene: TRBJ1-1
abundance: few
v_gene: TRBV6-6
d_gene: .

CDR3aa: CASSPLDRFNEKLFF
CDR3nt: TGTGCCAGCTCACCCCTGGACAGATTTAATGAGAAACTGTTTTTT
j_gene: TRBJ1-4
abundance: few
v_gene: TRBV18
d_gene: .

CDR3aa: CASSQEATVYSNQPQHF
CDR3nt: TGTGCCAGCAGCCAAGAGGCGACAGTTTATAGCAATCAGCCCCAGCATTTT
j_gene: TRBJ1-5
abundance: .
v_gene: TRBV4-2
d_gene: .

CDR3aa: CASSLHPGPSYEQYF
CDR3nt: TGTGCCAGCAGCCTCCACCCGGGCCCCTCCTACGAGCAGTACTTC
j_gene: TRBJ2-7
abundance: few
v_gene: TRBV7-2
d_gene: .

CDR3aa: CATSRPRTGAHEQYF
CDR3nt: TGTGCCACCAGCAGGCCCCGGACAGGGGCCCACGAGCAGTACTTC
j_gene: TRBJ2-7
abundance: .
v_gene: TRBV15
d_gene: TRBD1

CDR3aa: CASSPTGTQNTGELFF
CDR3nt: TGTGCCAGCAGCCCCACCGGGACTCAGAACACCGGGGAGCTGTTTTTT
j_gene: TRBJ2-2
abundance: many
v_gene: TRBV14
d_gene: .

CDR3aa: CASSLRSIVGGNQPQHF
CDR3nt: TGTGCCAGCAGTTTGAGATCGATCGTTGGCGGCAATCAGCCCCAGCATTTT
j_gene: TRBJ1-5
abundance: .
v_gene: TRBV12-3/TRBV12-4
d_gene: .

CDR3aa: CASSPGQVQSYEQYF
CDR3nt: TGTGCCAGCAGCCCAGGACAGGTCCAATCCTACGAGCAGTACTTC
j_gene: TRBJ2-7
abundance: .
v_gene: TRBV5-6
d_gene: TRBD1

CDR3aa: CASSLVSEVRYEQYF
CDR3nt: TGTGCCAGCAGCTTGGTGAGCGAAGTAAGATACGAGCAGTACTTC
j_gene: TRBJ2-7
abundance: .
v_gene: TRBV5-6
d_gene: .

CDR3aa: CASTPWGGADNSPLHF
CDR3nt: TGTGCCAGCACACCCTGGGGGGGGGCGGATAATTCACCCCTCCACTTT
j_gene: TRBJ1-6
abundance: few
v_gene: TRBV6-1
d_gene: .

CDR3aa: CATSSPLVGLASYTGELFF
CDR3nt: TGTGCCACCAGCAGCCCCTTGGTCGGACTGGCCAGCTACACCGGGGAGCTGTTTTTT
j_gene: TRBJ2-2
abundance: few
v_gene: TRBV15
d_gene: .

CDR3aa: CASSLDSHSTYEQYF
CDR3nt: TGTGCCAGCAGCTTAGATAGCCACAGTACCTACGAGCAGTACTTC
j_gene: TRBJ2-7
abundance: .
v_gene: TRBV11-2
d_gene: .

CDR3aa: CASSPGDKPLYGYTF
CDR3nt: TGTGCCAGCAGCCCTGGGGACAAACCCCTCTATGGCTACACCTTC
j_gene: TRBJ1-2
abundance: .
v_gene: TRBV7-9
d_gene: .

CDR3aa: CATRPSAEGRNTEAFF
CDR3nt: TGTGCCACCAGGCCAAGTGCGGAGGGCAGGAACACTGAAGCTTTCTTT
j_gene: TRBJ1-1
abundance: .
v_gene: TRBV24-1
d_gene: .

CDR3aa: CASSPAGGGSNTGELFF
CDR3nt: TGCGCCAGCAGTCCGGCCGGCGGGGGGTCGAACACCGGGGAGCTGTTTTTT
j_gene: TRBJ2-2
abundance: .
v_gene: TRBV4-1
d_gene: TRBD2

CDR3aa: CASSLVDTPNRLAGQFGELFF
CDR3nt: TGTGCCAGCAGCTTAGTGGACACACCCAACAGACTAGCGGGACAATTCGGGGAGCTGTTTTTT
j_gene: TRBJ2-2
abundance: few
v_gene: TRBV7-6
d_gene: TRBD2

CDR3aa: CASSQMGGPQYEQYF
CDR3nt: TGTGCCAGCAGCCAGATGGGGGGTCCCCAGTACGAGCAGTACTTC
j_gene: TRBJ2-7
abundance: few
v_gene: TRBV11-2
d_gene: .

CDR3aa: CASSPGGSASYTDTQYF
CDR3nt: TGTGCCAGCAGCCCCGGGGGAAGTGCCAGCTACACAGATACGCAGTATTTT
j_gene: TRBJ2-3
abundance: .
v_gene: TRBV9
d_gene: .

CDR3aa: CASSLARGKNTEAFF
CDR3nt: TGTGCCAGCAGCTTAGCGAGGGGCAAGAACACTGAAGCTTTCTTT
j_gene: TRBJ1-1
abundance: .
v_gene: TRBV7-9
d_gene: .

CDR3aa: CASSRTSGAQETQYF
CDR3nt: TGTGCCAGCAGCCGAACTAGCGGGGCACAAGAGACCCAGTACTTC
j_gene: TRBJ2-5
abundance: .
v_gene: TRBV7-6
d_gene: TRBD2

CDR3aa: CASSSGVGGDEQYF
CDR3nt: TGTGCCAGCAGCTCCGGTGTCGGGGGCGACGAGCAGTACTTC
j_gene: TRBJ2-7
abundance: few
v_gene: TRBV7-8
d_gene: .

CDR3aa: CASSLKTYEQYF
CDR3nt: TGTGCCAGCAGCTTAAAGACCTACGAGCAGTACTTC
j_gene: TRBJ2-7
abundance: .
v_gene: TRBV7-9
d_gene: .

CDR3aa: CASSLYSFTEAFF
CDR3nt: TGTGCCAGCAGTTTATACAGCTTCACTGAAGCTTTCTTT
j_gene: TRBJ1-1
abundance: .
v_gene: TRBV12-3/TRBV12-4
d_gene: .

CDR3aa: CASSLSSEQYF
CDR3nt: TGTGCCAGCAGCTTGTCGAGCGAGCAGTACTTC
j_gene: TRBJ2-7
abundance: few
v_gene: TRBV7-9
d_gene: .

CDR3aa: CASSSPGTSGPTQYF
CDR3nt: TGTGCCAGCAGTTCACCCGGGACTAGCGGCCCAACCCAGTACTTC
j_gene: TRBJ2-7
abundance: few
v_gene: TRBV12-3/TRBV12-4
d_gene: TRBD2

CDR3aa: CASRLAGPSYEQYF
CDR3nt: TGTGCCAGCAGATTAGCGGGACCCTCCTACGAGCAGTACTTC
j_gene: TRBJ2-7
abundance: few
v_gene: TRBV27
d_gene: TRBD2

CDR3aa: CATSGTSGREEFF
CDR3nt: TGTGCCACCTCGGGTACTAGCGGGAGGGAGGAGTTCTTC
j_gene: TRBJ2-1
abundance: few
v_gene: TRBV6-5
d_gene: TRBD2

CDR3aa: CASSLVSGSLGDEQFF
CDR3nt: TGTGCCAGCAGCTTAGTTAGCGGGAGCCTAGGGGATGAGCAGTTCTTC
j_gene: TRBJ2-1
abundance: few
v_gene: TRBV11-2
d_gene: TRBD2

CDR3aa: CSAIVITEAFF
CDR3nt: TGCAGTGCGATCGTCATCACTGAAGCTTTCTTT
j_gene: TRBJ1-1
abundance: few
v_gene: TRBV20-1
d_gene: .

CDR3aa: CASSLGVGAPGYTF
CDR3nt: TGTGCCAGCAGCTTGGGGGTCGGGGCGCCCGGCTACACCTTC
j_gene: TRBJ1-2
abundance: .
v_gene: TRBV5-6
d_gene: .

CDR3aa: CASSVEGATNEKLFF
CDR3nt: TGTGCCAGCAGCGTAGAAGGGGCAACTAATGAAAAACTGTTTTTT
j_gene: TRBJ1-4
abundance: many
v_gene: TRBV9
d_gene: .

CDR3aa: CASSPSSGYEQYF
CDR3nt: TGTGCCAGCAGTCCTAGCTCCGGCTACGAGCAGTACTTC
j_gene: TRBJ2-7
abundance: .
v_gene: TRBV11-3
d_gene: .

CDR3aa: CASSPSGVYEQYF
CDR3nt: TGTGCCAGCAGCCCCTCTGGGGTCTACGAGCAGTACTTC
j_gene: TRBJ2-7
abundance: .
v_gene: TRBV7-7
d_gene: .

CDR3aa: CASSQTWETQYF
CDR3nt: TGCGCCAGCAGTCAGACCTGGGAGACCCAGTACTTC
j_gene: TRBJ2-5
abundance: .
v_gene: TRBV23-1
d_gene: .

CDR3aa: CASSQDLGLLYEQYF
CDR3nt: TGTGCCAGCAGCCAAGATCTCGGACTCCTCTACGAGCAGTACTTC
j_gene: TRBJ2-7
abundance: once
v_gene: TRBV3-1
d_gene: .

CDR3aa: CASSSDPVGYNEQFF
CDR3nt: TGTGCCAGCAGTTCCGACCCTGTCGGGTACAATGAGCAGTTCTTC
j_gene: TRBJ2-1
abundance: .
v_gene: TRBV27
d_gene: .